This TCR beta chain came from a study of T cell changes during pregnancy in multiple sclerosis. Assay: immunoSEQ multiplex PCR; the TCRdb copy retains only in-frame clones and omits some. This sample carries about 30,000 clones, 85% to 90% of them seen once, and the ten largest clones take about 3.3%. The CDR3 runs to 13 residues. Looked up from germline, CDR1 is SGHTA and CDR2 is FQGTGA. Trimming shortened V by 1 base and J by 5 bases, and 8 bases separated the two germline ends. The origin of this receptor is a female donor in good health, enrolled as a control in a pregnancy study. The specimen comprised CD4+ T cells from peripheral blood mononuclear cells, sampled in the first trimester of pregnancy. This sequence joins TRBV7-3 and TRBJ2-5, with a possible D match to TRBD2 (5 bases). The CDR3 region is CASSLNTGETQYF. CDR3 nucleotide sequence: TGTGCCAGCAGCTTAAATACGGGGGAGACCCAGTACTTC.